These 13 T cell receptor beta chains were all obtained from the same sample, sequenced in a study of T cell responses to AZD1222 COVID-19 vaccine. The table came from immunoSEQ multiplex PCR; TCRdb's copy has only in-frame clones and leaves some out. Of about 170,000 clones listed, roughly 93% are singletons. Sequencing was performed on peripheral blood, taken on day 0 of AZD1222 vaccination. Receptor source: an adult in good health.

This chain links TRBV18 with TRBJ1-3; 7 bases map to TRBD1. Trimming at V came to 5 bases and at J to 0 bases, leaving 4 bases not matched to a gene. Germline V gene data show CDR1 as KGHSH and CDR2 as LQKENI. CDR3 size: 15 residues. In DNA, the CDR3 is TGTGCCAGCTCAACGGGACAGCTCTCTGGAAACACCATATATTTT. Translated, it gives CASSTGQLSGNTIYF.

CDR3: CSGATGPEKLFF. In nucleotides, the CDR3 is TGCAGCGGTGCCACAGGGCCCGAAAAACTGTTTTTT. The chain links TRBV29-1 to TRBJ1-4, with a possible D match to TRBD1 (6 bases). Trimming cost V 7 bases and J 8 bases, with 14 bases left between them. In germline, CDR1 is SQVTM, CDR2 ANQGSEA. CDR3 size: 12 residues.

The CDR3 region is CASSEASGSSYEQYF. The CDR3, as DNA: TGTGCCAGCAGTGAGGCTAGCGGGAGTTCCTACGAGCAGTACTTC. The genes are TRBV6-4 and TRBJ2-7; 10 bases align to TRBD2. Germline-derived CDR1 and CDR2 are MRHNA and SNTAGT. The CDR3 length is 15 residues. V was pared by 3 bases and J by 1 base, with 3 bases of the junction left unmatched.

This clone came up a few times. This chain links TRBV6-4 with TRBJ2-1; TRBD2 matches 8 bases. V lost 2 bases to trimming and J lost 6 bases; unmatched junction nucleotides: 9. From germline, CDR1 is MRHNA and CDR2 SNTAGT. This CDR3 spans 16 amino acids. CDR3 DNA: TGTGCCAGCAGTGACAAAAGCGGGGGAGATTCCAATGAGCAGTTCTTC. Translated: CASSDKSGGDSNEQFF.

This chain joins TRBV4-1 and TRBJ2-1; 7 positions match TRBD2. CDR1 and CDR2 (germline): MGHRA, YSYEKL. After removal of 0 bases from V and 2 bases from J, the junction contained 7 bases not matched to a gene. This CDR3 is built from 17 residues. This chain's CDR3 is CASSQELAGVAYNEQFF. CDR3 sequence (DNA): TGCGCCAGCAGCCAAGAATTGGCGGGAGTAGCCTACAATGAGCAGTTCTTC.

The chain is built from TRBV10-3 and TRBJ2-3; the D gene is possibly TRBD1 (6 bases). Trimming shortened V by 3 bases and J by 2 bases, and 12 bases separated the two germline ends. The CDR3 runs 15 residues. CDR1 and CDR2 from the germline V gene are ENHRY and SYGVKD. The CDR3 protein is CAISEPTGSTDTQYF. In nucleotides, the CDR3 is TGTGCCATCAGTGAACCGACAGGTTCCACAGATACGCAGTATTTT.

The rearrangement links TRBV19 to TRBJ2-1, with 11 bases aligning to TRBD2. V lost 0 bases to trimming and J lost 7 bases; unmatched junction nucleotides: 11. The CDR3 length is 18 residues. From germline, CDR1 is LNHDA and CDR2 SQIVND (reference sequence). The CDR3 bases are TGTGCCAGTAGTATAGACCCCTACAGTCGACTAGCGGGGAATGAGCAGTTCTTC. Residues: CASSIDPYSRLAGNEQFF.

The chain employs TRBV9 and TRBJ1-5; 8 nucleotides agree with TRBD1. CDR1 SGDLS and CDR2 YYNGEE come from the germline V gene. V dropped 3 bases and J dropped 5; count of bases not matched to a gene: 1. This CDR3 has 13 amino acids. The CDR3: CASSEQGDQPQHF. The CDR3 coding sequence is TGTGCCAGCAGCGAACAGGGGGATCAGCCCCAGCATTTT.

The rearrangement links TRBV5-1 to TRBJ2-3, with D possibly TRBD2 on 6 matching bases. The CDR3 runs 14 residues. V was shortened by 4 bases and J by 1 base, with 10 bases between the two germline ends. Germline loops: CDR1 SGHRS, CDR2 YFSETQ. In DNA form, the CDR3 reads TGCGCCAGCAGCAATCGACTAGGCACAGATACGCAGTATTTT. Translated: CASSNRLGTDTQYF.

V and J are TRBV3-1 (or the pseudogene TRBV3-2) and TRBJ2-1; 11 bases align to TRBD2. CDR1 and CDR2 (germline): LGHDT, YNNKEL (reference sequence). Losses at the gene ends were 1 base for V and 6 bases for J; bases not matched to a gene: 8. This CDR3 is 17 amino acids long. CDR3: CASSQVTSGRWGNEQFF. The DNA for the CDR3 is TGTGCCAGCAGCCAAGTTACTAGCGGGAGATGGGGCAATGAGCAGTTCTTC.

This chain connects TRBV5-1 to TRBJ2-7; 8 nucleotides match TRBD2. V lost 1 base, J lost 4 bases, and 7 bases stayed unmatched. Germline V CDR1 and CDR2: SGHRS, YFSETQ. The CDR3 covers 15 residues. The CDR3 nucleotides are TGCGCCAGCAGCTTGTTTAGCGGGAAAGGGTACGAGCAGTACTTC. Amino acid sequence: CASSLFSGKGYEQYF.

The CDR3 protein is CASSYRDRNTEAFF. The DNA for the CDR3 is TGCGCCAGCAGCTATCGGGACAGGAACACTGAAGCTTTCTTT. The chain recombines TRBV5-1 with TRBJ1-1; 7 nucleotides line up with TRBD1. Germline V CDR1 and CDR2: SGHRS, YFSETQ. The CDR3 consists of 14 residues. Trimming cost V 3 bases and J 1 base; bases outside gene matches: 3.

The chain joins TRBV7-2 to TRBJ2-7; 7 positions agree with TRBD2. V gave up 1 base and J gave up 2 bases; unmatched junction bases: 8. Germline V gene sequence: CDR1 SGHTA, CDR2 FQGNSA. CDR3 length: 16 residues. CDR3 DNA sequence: TGTGCCAGCAGCTTAGAGTCTAGCGGTAACCCCTACGAGCAGTACTTC. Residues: CASSLESSGNPYEQYF.